This TCR beta chain is drawn from a study of cytomegalovirus exposure and HLA in healthy donors. Donors consisted of healthy bone marrow donors. Despite likely unrecorded immune exposures, the donors were nominally healthy at the time of sampling. Study results and caveats: It was assumed in the presence/absence analyses that sequencing depth was roughly uniform across donors. Researchers reported in a later analysis that a missense DCLRE1C variant was tied to TCR beta V- and J-gene trimming.

This clone was found a few times. Its antigen is unidentified. PCR was performed using 60 Vbeta and 13 Jbeta primers. Clones were read by immunoSEQ multiplex PCR, and TCRdb kept only the in-frame ones, dropping some. The sample shows approximately 44,000 clones, about nine tenths of them seen only once. The CDR3 loop spans 13 amino acids. V gave up 5 bases and J gave up 5 bases, with 10 bases separating them. Germline V gives CDR1 MDHEN, CDR2 SYDVKM. Sequenced input: PBMCs. This clonotype originated in a woman between 40 and 55 years old in good health and CMV-seropositive. The gene calls are TRBV28 and TRBJ1-5, with D possibly being TRBD1 (6 bases). Here the CDR3 DNA reads TGTGCCAGCAGTGAACAGGGTGATCAGCCCCAGCATTTT. Its protein product is CASSEQGDQPQHF.